At least ten counts were recorded for the clone carrying this T cell receptor (beta chain). The antigen is not known. This specimen belongs to a study of neurological immune-mediated disorders. Regarding the study as a whole: None of the CDR3 amino acid sequences in expanded clones turned up in more than one subject, which points to private repertoires in all groups.

The cDNA was synthesized by means of template-switch 5'RACE, which was carried out with 10-nucleotide random UMIs. TCRdb itself ran the 5' RACE reads through MiXCR, one entry per CDR3 protein. Found here are 60,000 to 70,000 distinct CDR3 sequences, roughly 4.9% of them singletons; the top ten hold roughly 6%. CDR1 and CDR2 (germline): DFQATT, SNEGSKA (reference sequence). V was pared by 6 bases and J by 0 bases, with 7 bases between. This CDR3 spans 12 amino acids. The source material was PBMCs. This chain uses TRBV20-1 with TRBJ2-3; D ambiguous. This TCR was recovered from a human donor with multiple sclerosis. The donor label of this sample is uncertain. The CDR3 DNA is TGCAGTGCGCTGACTAGCACAGATACGCAGTATTTT. Residues: CSALTSTDTQYF.